The 16 T cell receptor beta chains listed next were all sequenced from one sample in a study of metastatic and nonmetastatic thyroid tumors. All patients reached thyroid surgery having received no treatment beforehand. MiXCR re-clonotyped the PCR reads for TCRdb. There are about 40,000 clones in the sample; about 15% occur only once, and around 4% lies in the top ten. The source material was blood. These receptors all stem from a female donor with papillary thyroid cancer or a benign thyroid nodule (not recorded which). Some clones in this sample may be carry-over from other donors' samples.

In its sample, this clone was seen many times. The rearrangement joins TRBV20-1 to TRBJ1-5, with TRBD1 matching over 10 bases. V gave up 2 bases and J gave up 6 bases; unmatched junction bases: 4. There are 14 residues in the CDR3. The V gene's germline CDR1 is DFQATT and CDR2 SNEGSKA (reference sequence). For the CDR3, the DNA is TGCAGTGCTAGAAGAAGGACAGGGGGTCAGCCCCAGCATTTT. Amino acids: CSARRRTGGQPQHF.

This clone appeared many times. This rearrangement joins TRBV10-3 to TRBJ1-1; D may be TRBD1 (6 bases). Trimming shortened V by 2 bases and J by 6 bases, and 13 bases separated the two germline ends. Germline assignment: CDR1 ENHRY and CDR2 SYGVKD. The CDR3 has 14 amino acids. The CDR3: CAISEIRGGAEAFF. The DNA of the CDR3 is TGTGCCATCAGTGAGATCAGGGGAGGCGCTGAAGCTTTCTTT.

This clone occurred many times. The chain is built from TRBV2 and TRBJ1-1; the match to TRBD1 covers 7 bases. V shed 5 bases, J shed 4 bases, and the junction held 13 bases outside the gene matches. The CDR3 is 16 amino acids. Germline CDR1 reads SNHLY; CDR2 reads FYNNEI. CDR3 in amino acids: CASSTPTYRGGTEAFF. CDR3 in DNA: TGTGCCAGCAGTACACCAACCTACAGGGGTGGCACTGAAGCTTTCTTT. The variable domain in full, with the rest retrieved from reference TRBV2 and TRBJ1-1, is EPEVTQTPSHQVTQMGQEVILRCVPISNHLYFYWYRQILGQKVEFLVSFYNNEISEKSEIFDDQFSVERPDGSNFTLKIRSTKLEDSAMYFCASSTPTYRGGTEAFFGQGTRLTVV.

This clone appeared many times. The V call is TRBV9, the J call TRBJ2-7, with 12 positions matching TRBD1. V lost 0 bases and J lost 7; bases outside the gene matches: 5. Germline V CDR1 and CDR2: SGDLS, YYNGEE. The CDR3 is made up of 15 amino acids. CDR3 DNA: TGTGCCAGCAGCGTAGAGGGGACAGGGGGCCGGGAGCAGTACTTC. It is translated as CASSVEGTGGREQYF.

This clone was observed many times. The genes are TRBV29-1 and TRBJ1-1; D call uncertain. Germline CDR1 is SQVTM and CDR2 is ANQGSEA. The CDR3 sequence is 11 residues long. Trimming took 7 bases from V and 3 from J, leaving 9 bases between them. CDR3 loop: CSATADTEAFF. The CDR3 DNA reads TGCAGCGCCACGGCGGACACTGAAGCTTTCTTT.

On this clone: Being one base from a much bigger clone, this may be a read error. The chain links TRBV14 to TRBJ1-1; 8 nucleotides agree with TRBD1. The V gene's germline CDR1 is SGHDN and CDR2 FVKESK. J was trimmed by 3 bases and V by 1 base; bases with no gene match: 4. The CDR3 is 15 amino acids. CDR3 DNA: TGTGCCAGCAGCCAAGTGTCAGGGGGCCACACTGAAGCTTTCTTT. It specifies CASSQVSGGHTEAFF. Full variable domain (rest looked up from reference TRBV14 and TRBJ1-1): EAGVTQFPSHSVIEKGQTVTLRCDPISGHDNLYWYRRVMGKEIKFLLHFVKESKQDESGMPNNRFLAERTGGTYSTLKVQPAELEDSGVYFCASSQVSGGHTEAFFGQGTRLTVV.

This clone was seen ten or more times. The V call is TRBV10-1, the J call TRBJ1-3; D is unresolved. The germline V gene has CDR1 WNHNN and CDR2 SYGVQD (reference sequence). V lost 3 bases, J lost 0 bases, and 12 bases lay in between. The CDR3 is made up of 16 amino acids. CDR3 loop: CASSDGRLSSGNTIYF. CDR3 in DNA: TGCGCCAGCAGTGATGGACGTCTCAGCTCTGGAAACACCATATATTTT.

Note on this clone: This may be a read error, as it is one base from a much larger clone. The rearrangement joins TRBV6-4 to TRBJ2-3, with 8 bases aligning to TRBD2. Germline values: CDR1 MRHNA, CDR2 SNTAGT. The CDR3 has 14 amino acids. With 5 bases clipped from V and 4 bases from J, the junction kept 5 bases outside the gene matches. The CDR3: CASSLSGGPDTQYF. The CDR3 DNA sequence: TGTGCCAGCAGTCTATCGGGGGGGCCAGATACGCAGTATTTT.

This clone was found many times. This chain connects TRBV27 to TRBJ2-3; unclear D gene. The CDR3 extends over 13 amino acids. Trimming removed 2 bases at V and 2 bases at J, with 5 bases between. The germline CDR1 and CDR2 sequences are MNHEY and SMNVEV (reference sequence). Here the CDR3 reads CASSLVVTDTQYF. DNA of the CDR3: TGTGCCAGCAGTTTAGTAGTCACAGATACGCAGTATTTT.

This clone was counted at least ten times. The chain uses TRBV30 and TRBJ1-3, with D unclear. CDR1 GTSNPN and CDR2 SVGIG come from the germline V gene (reference sequence). V lost 0 bases, J lost 2 bases, and 5 bases lay in between. The CDR3 covers 13 residues. CDR3 DNA sequence: TGTGCCTGGAGTGTAAAGGCTGGAAACACCATATATTTT. It yields the protein CAWSVKAGNTIYF.

This clone is labeled as medium-sized. The chain carries TRBV30 and TRBJ2-7; D is perhaps TRBD2 (6 bases). Germline CDR1 is GTSNPN and CDR2 is SVGIG (reference sequence). Trimming took off 4 bases at V and 6 bases at J, with 16 bases between the two ends. The CDR3 covers 13 residues. The DNA of the CDR3 is TGTGCCTGGAACGGAGGGACCGGCGGCGAGCAGTACTTC. Protein product: CAWNGGTGGEQYF.

This clone was observed many times. This same CDR3 is encoded by further DNA sequences in the sample. This chain links TRBV7-6 with TRBJ1-2, with 7 bases fitting TRBD1. Germline V gene sequence: CDR1 SGHVS, CDR2 FNYEAQ. V shed 5 bases and J 7 bases; nucleotides not matched to a gene: 10. The CDR3 totals 14 residues. The CDR3 sequence: CASSRGTASGGYTF. Here the CDR3 DNA reads TGTGCCAGCAGCCGCGGGACAGCCAGTGGTGGCTACACCTTC.

This clone was observed a few times. This sequence joins TRBV28 and TRBJ2-1; D remains ambiguous. The CDR3 consists of 14 residues. Trimming shortened V by 7 bases and J by 6 bases, and 16 bases separated the two germline ends. The V gene's germline CDR1 is MDHEN and CDR2 SYDVKM. The CDR3: CASMPGPMSNEQFF. CDR3 nucleotide sequence: TGTGCCAGCATGCCCGGTCCTATGAGCAATGAGCAGTTCTTC.

This clone appeared many times. The sample contains more than one DNA sequence encoding this CDR3. CDR3 in DNA: TGCGCCAGCAGCCCTCCGACAGTCTCCTACGAGCAGTACTTC. Translating gives CASSPPTVSYEQYF. The chain recombines TRBV5-1 with TRBJ2-7, with D perhaps matching TRBD1 (5 bases). The length of the CDR3 is 14 residues. Germline assignment: CDR1 SGHRS and CDR2 YFSETQ. Trimming removed 4 bases from V and 0 bases from J, with 11 bases in between.

This clone was seen at least ten times. The J gene is TRBJ1-1, the V gene TRBV10-1, with D uncertain. The ends were cut back, 2 bases at V and 10 bases at J, with 17 bases in the middle. The germline CDR1 and CDR2 sequences are WNHNN and SYGVQD (reference sequence). This CDR3 is built from 14 residues. The CDR3 here is CASSEIWAASGAFF. Written as DNA, the CDR3 is TGCGCCAGCAGTGAGATATGGGCAGCCTCGGGAGCTTTCTTT.

Ten or more counts support this clone. The V call is TRBV30, the J call TRBJ1-1, with a weak D call TRBD1 (5 bases). The germline CDR1 and CDR2 sequences are GTSNPN and SVGIG (reference sequence). The CDR3 spans 15 residues. As DNA, the CDR3 is TGTGCAGTAAGGGTGGTGGGGACGGCTTACACTGAAGCTTTCTTT. Translated, it gives CAVRVVGTAYTEAFF. The variable domain in full, with the rest retrieved from reference TRBV30 and TRBJ1-1, is SQTIHQWPATLVQPVGSPLSLECTVEGTSNPNLYWYRQAAGRGLQLLFYSVGIGQISSEVPQNLSASRPQDRQFILSSKKLLLSDSGFYLCAVRVVGTAYTEAFFGQGTRLTVV.